The 31 T cell receptor beta chains listed next were all sequenced from one sample in a study of blood T cell repertoires in COVID-19. Libraries were prepared by immunoSEQ multiplex PCR; TCRdb keeps only in-frame clonotypes and omits some of them. The sample consists of about 440,000 clones, around nine tenths of them appearing once. The sample consisted of PBMCs or T cells enriched from blood (not recorded which). These receptors were taken from a woman aged 18-29 years with acute COVID-19.

V is TRBV19 and J is TRBJ1-5; weak D call: TRBD1 (5 bases). CDR1 and CDR2 from the germline V gene are LNHDA and SQIVND (reference sequence). The CDR3 has 12 residues. V was clipped by 6 bases and J by 6 bases, with 9 bases between them. The CDR3 loop is CASRSGLQPQHF. The CDR3 DNA reads as TGTGCCAGTAGATCAGGGCTTCAGCCCCAGCATTTT.

The gene calls are TRBV5-5 and TRBJ1-1; 7 bases are a match to TRBD1. V lost 5 bases, J lost 4 bases, and 5 bases stayed unmatched. Germline-derived CDR1 and CDR2 are SGHKS and YYEKEE (reference sequence). CDR3 length equals 13 residues. The CDR3 loop is CASSQDRATEAFF. Written as DNA, the CDR3 is TGTGCCAGCAGTCAAGACAGGGCCACTGAAGCTTTCTTT.

V usage is TRBV12-3 or TRBV12-4 and J usage is TRBJ2-7, with D unresolved. Trimming stripped 4 bases from V and 3 bases from J, with 10 bases between. This CDR3 region has 13 residues. In DNA form, the CDR3 reads TGTGCCAGCAGTTCGTTTCCGGTCTACGAGCAGTACTTC. Amino acids: CASSSFPVYEQYF.

This clone was picked up one time. This rearrangement joins TRBV3-1 (or the pseudogene TRBV3-2) to TRBJ1-3; maybe TRBD1 (5 bases). There are 17 residues in the CDR3. V was trimmed by 1 base and J by 0 bases, leaving 13 bases between them. Germline assignment: CDR1 LGHDT and CDR2 YNNKEL (reference sequence). The CDR3 bases are TGTGCCAGCAGCCAAGTTCTACAGGTCGTCTCTGGAAACACCATATATTTT. Translating gives CASSQVLQVVSGNTIYF.

This CDR3 is CASSLSSRDTTQYF. Written as DNA, the CDR3 is TGTGCCAGCAGTTTATCCTCCCGGGACACTACCCAGTACTTC. The V and J genes are TRBV27 and TRBJ2-5; TRBD1 might be the D (6 bases). Deletions cut 0 bases from V and 8 bases from J, with 13 bases between. Per the germline V gene, CDR1 is MNHEY and CDR2 is SMNVEV (reference sequence). This CDR3 spans 14 amino acids.

In regard to this clone: Other nucleotide sequences from this sample produce the same CDR3. The chain links TRBV10-2 to TRBJ1-1; D uncertain. The V gene's germline CDR1 is WSHSY and CDR2 SAAADI. Trimming removed 6 bases at V and 0 bases at J, with 5 bases between. This CDR3 region has 12 residues. The CDR3 is CASSPVNTEAFF. CDR3 nucleotide sequence: TGCGCCAGCAGCCCAGTGAACACTGAAGCTTTCTTT.

The chain uses TRBV21-1 and TRBJ2-5; the table calls TRBD2, which could not be checked here. TRBV21-1 is a pseudogene locus. The CDR3 is made up of 16 amino acids. This CDR3 reads CASSKALPTNGETQYF. CDR3 nucleotides: TGTGCCAGCAGCAAAGCGCTTCCTACCAACGGAGAGACCCAGTACTTC.

The CDR3 loop reads CASSIDSNYEQYF. The CDR3 DNA reads as TGTGCCAGCAGCATTGACAGTAACTACGAGCAGTACTTC. The chain joins TRBV28 to TRBJ2-7; tentatively, D is TRBD1 (5 bases). Trimming took 6 bases from V and 3 from J, leaving 12 bases between them. CDR1 MDHEN and CDR2 SYDVKM come from the germline V gene. The CDR3 spans 13 residues.

The chain couples TRBV28 to TRBJ1-3; no clear D gene. The CDR3 is 12 amino acids. The germline CDR1 and CDR2 sequences are MDHEN and SYDVKM. V shed 6 bases and J shed 1 base, with 4 bases lying between them. The CDR3 loop reads CASRESGNTIYF. The CDR3 DNA follows: TGTGCCAGCAGGGAGTCTGGAAACACCATATATTTT.

The chain couples TRBV5-1 to TRBJ2-7; D might be TRBD1 (6 bases). Germline V gives CDR1 SGHRS, CDR2 YFSETQ. V was cut by 7 bases and J by 2 bases, with 13 bases left in between. This CDR3 is 13 amino acids long. For the CDR3, the DNA is TGCGCCAGCGTGGCTGGGGACACCTACGAGCAGTACTTC. It encodes CASVAGDTYEQYF.

The rearrangement uses TRBV4-2 and TRBJ2-1; unclear D gene. This CDR3 is 16 amino acids long. CDR1 and CDR2 (germline): LGHNA, YNFKEQ. Trimming left V 0 bases short and J 0 bases short, with 9 bases between. The CDR3 here is CASSQETAHSYNEQFF. Written as DNA, the CDR3 is TGTGCCAGCAGCCAAGAGACTGCTCACTCCTACAATGAGCAGTTCTTC.

The V gene is TRBV3-1 (or the pseudogene TRBV3-2), the J gene TRBJ2-3, with TRBD2 matching 10 bases. CDR1 and CDR2 from the germline V gene are LGHDT and YNNKEL (reference sequence). The CDR3 sequence is 16 residues long. The V segment lost 0 bases and the J segment 4 bases; nucleotides outside the gene matches: 4. Here the CDR3 DNA reads TGTGCCAGCAGCCAAGATCCTAGCGGGGGCTCAGATACGCAGTATTTT. Translating gives CASSQDPSGGSDTQYF.

This chain joins TRBV27 and TRBJ2-2; D unclear. Trimming stripped 5 bases from V and 6 bases from J, with 10 bases between. The CDR3 extends over 13 amino acids. CDR1 is MNHEY and CDR2 is SMNVEV in the germline V gene (reference sequence). CDR3 coding DNA: TGTGCCAGCAGTGCTCACGAGGCCGGGGAGCTGTTTTTT. Its protein is CASSAHEAGELFF.

The chain combines TRBV5-1 with TRBJ1-1; D unresolved. CDR1 is SGHRS, CDR2 YFSETQ, per germline. The V end was cut by 5 bases, the J end by 4 bases, with 12 bases between. The CDR3 contains 13 residues. The CDR3 loop reads CASRARLGTEAFF. CDR3 in DNA: TGCGCCAGCAGGGCCAGGCTTGGCACTGAAGCTTTCTTT.

This rearrangement joins TRBV19 to TRBJ2-2; 7 bases fit TRBD1. Trimming cost V 6 bases and J 4 bases; bases outside gene matches: 5. Germline CDR1 reads LNHDA; CDR2 reads SQIVND (reference sequence). The CDR3 covers 14 residues. CDR3 DNA: TGTGCCAGTAGCCACGGGACAGTCACCGGGGAGCTGTTTTTT. Protein: CASSHGTVTGELFF.

The V call is TRBV10-3, the J call TRBJ2-2; 9 bases match TRBD2. Looked up from germline, CDR1 is ENHRY and CDR2 is SYGVKD. The CDR3 covers 16 residues. Trimming took 6 bases from V and 0 from J; bases not matched to a gene: 5. In nucleotides, the CDR3 is TGTGCCATCAGAAATAGCGGGGGCCCGAACACCGGGGAGCTGTTTTTT. This sequence encodes CAIRNSGGPNTGELFF.

The gene calls are TRBV6-5 and TRBJ2-7, with D possibly being TRBD1 (6 bases). CDR3 length equals 13 residues. V shed 2 bases and J shed 6 bases, with 11 bases lying between them. CDR1 MNHEY and CDR2 SVGAGI come from the germline V gene. Here the CDR3 DNA reads TGTGCCAGCAGTTACGGGGGCGCGTCCGAGCAGTACTTC. Amino acids: CASSYGGASEQYF.

The V and J genes are TRBV28 and TRBJ2-1; D is unclear. Germline V gene lookup returns CDR1 MDHEN and CDR2 SYDVKM. Trimming removed 6 bases from V and 9 bases from J, with 18 bases in between. The CDR3 is made up of 14 amino acids. The CDR3 coding sequence is TGTGCCAGCAGCCAAATCGGTGTTAGCAGTGAGCAGTTCTTC. Its translation: CASSQIGVSSEQFF.

The V and J genes are TRBV12-3 or TRBV12-4 and TRBJ1-2, with D possibly TRBD1 on 5 matching bases. V lost 3 bases and J lost 4, with 9 bases in between. The CDR3 has 13 amino acids. This CDR3 reads CASSFTGVYGYTF. CDR3 DNA sequence: TGTGCCAGCAGTTTTACAGGAGTCTATGGCTACACCTTC.

V and J are TRBV19 and TRBJ1-5; D might be TRBD1 (5 bases). This CDR3 has 12 amino acids. Trimming pared 7 bases from V and 7 bases from J, leaving 11 bases between. CDR1 is LNHDA and CDR2 is SQIVND in the germline V gene (reference sequence). For the CDR3, the DNA is TGTGCCAGTACAGGGCTGGGGCAGCCCCAGCATTTT. Its protein product is CASTGLGQPQHF.

The chain couples TRBV9 to TRBJ2-3, with TRBD1 matching over 10 bases. J lost 6 bases, V lost 3 bases, and 10 bases had no gene match. The CDR3 length is 16 residues. The germline V gene has CDR1 SGDLS and CDR2 YYNGEE. CDR3 in DNA: TGTGCCAGCAGCGAGAGACAGGGGGCACCTTGGGATACGCAGTATTTT. Amino acid sequence: CASSERQGAPWDTQYF. The variable domain in full, completed from reference TRBV9 and TRBJ2-3, reads DSGVTQTPKHLITATGQRVTLRCSPRSGDLSVYWYQQSLDQGLQFLIQYYNGEERAKGNILERFSAQQFPDLHSELNLSSLELGDSALYFCASSERQGAPWDTQYFGPGTRLTVL.

This chain joins TRBV5-1 and TRBJ2-7; no clear D. Trimming took 0 bases from V and 7 from J, leaving 14 bases between them. The CDR3 is made up of 14 amino acids. Germline-derived CDR1 and CDR2 are SGHRS and YFSETQ. This CDR3 reads CASSLAFGPDEQYF. The DNA of the CDR3 is TGCGCCAGCAGCTTGGCCTTTGGGCCAGATGAGCAGTACTTC.

This rearrangement joins TRBV5-6 to TRBJ2-4; D unresolved. Per germline, CDR1 SGHDT and CDR2 YYEEEE. The ends were cut back, 2 bases at V and 5 bases at J, with 11 bases in the middle. The length of the CDR3 is 14 residues. CDR3 loop: CASSLIAAENIQYF. Written as DNA, the CDR3 is TGTGCCAGCAGCTTAATTGCGGCAGAAAACATTCAGTACTTC. The full variable domain, with the rest looked up from reference TRBV5-6 and TRBJ2-4, is DAGVTQSPTHLIKTRGQQVTLRCSPKSGHDTVSWYQQALGQGPQFIFQYYEEEERQRGNFPDRFSGHQFPNYSSELNVNALLLGDSALYLCASSLIAAENIQYFGAGTRLSVL.

This clone was detected a few times. This sequence joins TRBV15 and TRBJ1-3, with D unresolved. Germline V CDR1 and CDR2: LNHNV, YYDKDF (reference sequence). V shed 0 bases and J shed 2 bases, with 17 bases lying between them. The CDR3 covers 18 residues. The CDR3 sequence is CATSRDLMAERPGNTIYF. CDR3 DNA: TGTGCCACCAGCAGAGACCTTATGGCAGAGCGGCCTGGAAACACCATATATTTT. Full variable domain (remainder filled in from reference TRBV15 and TRBJ1-3): DAMVIQNPRYQVTQFGKPVTLSCSQTLNHNVMYWYQQKSSQAPKLLFHYYDKDFNNEADTPDNFQSRRPNTSFCFLDIRSPGLGDTAMYLCATSRDLMAERPGNTIYFGEGSWLTVV.

V is TRBV5-5 and J is TRBJ2-5, with 8 bases aligning to TRBD1. From germline, CDR1 is SGHKS and CDR2 YYEKEE (reference sequence). The CDR3 is made up of 15 amino acids. The J segment lost 5 bases and the V segment lost 4 bases, leaving 10 bases of the junction unmatched. The CDR3 loop reads CASSPDDRGEETQYF. The CDR3 bases are TGTGCCAGCAGCCCCGACGACAGGGGTGAGGAGACCCAGTACTTC.

This chain links TRBV9 with TRBJ2-7, with D possibly TRBD2 on 6 matching bases. The germline CDR1 and CDR2 sequences are SGDLS and YYNGEE. CDR3 size: 16 residues. The ends were cut back, 3 bases at V and 2 bases at J, with 18 bases in the middle. This CDR3 is CASSAAALAVTYEQYF. Here the CDR3 DNA reads TGTGCCAGCAGCGCCGCCGCCTTAGCGGTTACCTACGAGCAGTACTTC.

This clone turned up a few times. V is TRBV23-1 and J is TRBJ1-5; D uncertain. TRBV23-1 is designated an ORF whose function remains uncertain. CDR3 length equals 18 residues. V was cut by 2 bases and J by 0 bases, with 17 bases left in between. CDR3: CASSQMAASRLSNQPQHF. The CDR3 nucleotides read TGCGCCAGCAGTCAAATGGCCGCGAGCAGGCTTAGCAATCAGCCCCAGCATTTT.

V usage is TRBV10-3 and J usage is TRBJ2-3; a possible D gene is TRBD2 (6 bases). V was pared by 3 bases and J by 3 bases, with 19 bases between. This CDR3 is built from 17 residues. Germline CDR1 ENHRY, CDR2 SYGVKD. The CDR3 protein is CAISDLGTPGGTDTQYF. The CDR3 DNA reads as TGTGCCATCAGTGACCTTGGGACCCCCGGGGGTACAGATACGCAGTATTTT.

The genes are TRBV29-1 and TRBJ1-1; maybe TRBD1 (5 bases). Looked up from germline, CDR1 is SQVTM and CDR2 is ANQGSEA. V was cut by 5 bases and J by 7 bases, with 11 bases left in between. CDR3 length: 11 amino acids. The CDR3 DNA reads TGCAGCGTTACAGGCGGGGATGAAGCTTTCTTT. Protein sequence: CSVTGGDEAFF.

The chain is built from TRBV28 and TRBJ2-7; 10 bases match TRBD1. Germline CDR1 MDHEN, CDR2 SYDVKM. Trimming cost V 4 bases and J 7 bases; bases outside gene matches: 10. The CDR3 covers 15 residues. CDR3: CASSSPGTGEREQYF. The CDR3 region has the DNA TGTGCCAGCAGTTCACCCGGGACAGGGGAAAGGGAGCAGTACTTC.

This chain links TRBV9 with TRBJ1-4; 8 nucleotides match TRBD1. This CDR3 comprises 16 residues. The germline V gene encodes CDR1 SGDLS and CDR2 YYNGEE. Trimming removed 0 bases from V and 7 bases from J; junction bases left unmatched: 8. The CDR3 is CASSVGGQVWSEKLFF. In DNA form, the CDR3 reads TGTGCCAGCAGCGTAGGGGGACAGGTTTGGAGTGAAAAACTGTTTTTT.